These 31 T cell receptor beta chains were sequenced from one sample in a study of post-analysis software for immune sequencing data. Overall study results and limits: TRBV5-6, TRBV5-1 and TRBV20-1 belonged to a set of roughly 5 TRBV segments that were more frequent in patients than controls.

Their target antigens are unknown. Prepared libraries of TCR beta cDNA carried unique molecular identifiers. Using its own MiXCR run on the PCR reads, TCRdb lists one record per CDR3 protein. The table has roughly 200,000 distinct CDR3 sequences, approximately 30% seen once; the top ten hold nearly 3.5%. Specimen: blood. The source of these receptors is a girl aged 2 to 17 with multiple sclerosis.

This clonotype occurred many times. The V and J genes are TRBV4-2 and TRBJ2-7; 10 bases match TRBD2. Trimming cost V 1 base and J 5 bases; bases outside gene matches: 5. The CDR3 extends over 15 amino acids. Germline assignment: CDR1 LGHNA and CDR2 YNFKEQ. DNA for the CDR3: TGTGCCAGCAGCCAAGTGGCTAGCGGGAGCAACGAGCAGTACTTC. Its protein is CASSQVASGSNEQYF.

In the case of this clonotype: A much larger clone lies one base from this, so it may be a read error. V and J are TRBV11-2 and TRBJ2-7; possible D gene TRBD1, 6 bases. This CDR3 has 16 residues. Looked up from germline, CDR1 is SGHAT and CDR2 is FQNNGV. The CDR3 spells CTSSLGGGQSSYEQYF. The CDR3 nucleotides read TGTACCAGCAGCTTAGGGGGTGGGCAGAGCTCCTACGAGCAGTACTTC.

The chain combines TRBV29-1 with TRBJ2-7, with 12 bases identical to TRBD1. After removal of 5 bases from V and 5 bases from J, the junction contained 4 bases not matched to a gene. Germline V CDR1 and CDR2: SQVTM, ANQGSEA. The length of the CDR3 is 13 residues. The CDR3 coding sequence is TGCAGCGTTTTCGGGACAGGGGGCGACGAGCAGTACTTC. Its protein product is CSVFGTGGDEQYF.

Regarding this clonotype: A read error may be the cause here, since a much bigger clone is one base away. This chain uses TRBV27 with TRBJ1-2, with D uncertain. Germline V lookup: CDR1 MNHEY, CDR2 SMNVEV (reference sequence). The V end was cut by 4 bases, the J end by 2 bases, with 11 bases between. The CDR3 has 14 amino acids. CDR3 in DNA: TGTGCCAGCAGTTCCACTTCTGACAACTATGGCTACACCTTC. This codes for CASSSTSDNYGYTF.

This clonotype was detected only a few times. The V and J genes are TRBV6-5 and TRBJ2-1, with D hard to call. Trimming took 5 bases from V and 7 from J, leaving 12 bases between them. The V gene's germline CDR1 is MNHEY and CDR2 SVGAGI. The CDR3 runs to 13 residues. The CDR3 DNA reads as TGTGCCAGCAGTCCGACTCAAGCGAATGAGCAGTTCTTC. Protein sequence: CASSPTQANEQFF.

The chain recombines TRBV13 with TRBJ1-1; tentative D call: TRBD1 (6 bases). Germline V gene lookup returns CDR1 PRHDT and CDR2 FYEKMQ (reference sequence). CDR3 size: 14 residues. The ends were cut back, 4 bases at V and 4 bases at J, with 13 bases in the middle. CDR3 DNA: TGTGCCAGCAGCTCCTCAACAGGGAGCACTGAAGCTTTCTTT. Translated: CASSSSTGSTEAFF.

The chain has TRBV7-2 and TRBJ1-3, with D possibly TRBD1 on 5 matching bases. The CDR3 runs 16 residues. The V end lost 1 base, the J end lost 0 bases, and 10 bases lay between the germline ends. Germline-derived CDR1 and CDR2 are SGHTA and FQGNSA. Here the CDR3 reads CASSLVRRGSGNTIYF. DNA of the CDR3: TGTGCCAGCAGCTTAGTAAGGAGGGGCTCTGGAAACACCATATATTTT.

V is TRBV5-1 and J is TRBJ1-3; weak D call: TRBD1 (6 bases). The V end was cut by 0 bases, the J end by 2 bases, with 9 bases between. Germline values: CDR1 SGHRS, CDR2 YFSETQ. The CDR3 spans 15 residues. The DNA for the CDR3 is TGCGCCAGCAGCTTGGCAGGGGACCCTGGAAACACCATATATTTT. Its translation: CASSLAGDPGNTIYF.

As concerns this clonotype: A much larger clone lies a single base off, so this may be a read error. For the CDR3, the DNA is TGCGCCAGCAGCCGGTCCGGGGTCTACGAGCAGTACTTC. Translation: CASSRSGVYEQYF. The chain has TRBV5-1 and TRBJ2-5, with TRBD2 as a possible D gene (5 bases). The end of the DNA is better explained by TRBJ2-7, so the J call may be wrong. The CDR3 is made up of 13 amino acids. CDR1 SGHRS and CDR2 YFSETQ come from the germline V gene.

This clonotype was seen ten or more times. The chain carries TRBV3-1 and TRBJ2-1; maybe TRBD1 (5 bases). The germline V gene encodes CDR1 LGHDT and CDR2 YNNKEL (reference sequence). The CDR3 has 14 amino acids. The V and J ends lost 3 bases and 4 bases respectively, with 10 bases between them. The CDR3 DNA reads TGTGCCAGCAGCCAGAGGACATTATACAATGAGCAGTTCTTC. The encoded protein is CASSQRTLYNEQFF.

Turning to this clonotype: A much larger clone sits a single nucleotide away, making a read error possible. V is TRBV20-1 and J is TRBJ2-3; D might be TRBD1 (6 bases). The V gene's germline CDR1 is DFQATT and CDR2 SNEGSKA (reference sequence). This CDR3 is built from 16 residues. CDR3 amino acids: CSAKPGHRRETDAQYF. The CDR3 bases are TGCAGTGCTAAACCGGGACACCGAAGGGAAACAGATGCGCAGTATTTT.

The CDR3 DNA sequence: TGCAGCGTTGAAGGCGGGGCGAGAGGCTACACCTTC. This sequence encodes CSVEGGARGYTF. The V gene is TRBV29-1, the J gene TRBJ1-2, with D perhaps TRBD1 (5 bases). CDR1 and CDR2 (germline): SQVTM, ANQGSEA. Between the trimmed V and J ends, which lost 1 base and 8 bases, there was a span of 11 bases. CDR3 size: 12 residues.

This clonotype was detected many times. This chain joins TRBV24-1 and TRBJ1-1; D perhaps matches TRBD1 (6 bases). Trimming took off 12 bases at V and 1 base at J, with 11 bases between the two ends. The CDR3 is made up of 12 amino acids. Germline CDR1 and CDR2: KGHDR and SFDVKD. The CDR3 DNA sequence: TGTGCCCCATCAGGGGCGAACACTGAAGCTTTCTTT. Protein product: CAPSGANTEAFF.

Regarding this clonotype: This could be a read error, since a much larger clone is one nucleotide away. The chain employs TRBV15 and TRBJ2-5; 9 nucleotides match TRBD1. Germline CDR1 is LNHNV and CDR2 is YYDKDF (reference sequence). There are 16 residues in the CDR3. The CDR3 DNA follows: TGTGCCACCAACAGAAAAAACAGGGGGCTCGGGAAGACCCAGTACTTC. It specifies CATNRKNRGLGKTQYF. Supplemented by reference TRBV15 and TRBJ2-5, the full variable domain reads DAMVIQNPRYQVTQFGKPVTLSCSQTLNHNVMYWYQQKSSQAPKLLFHYYDKDFNNEADTPDNFQSRRPNTSFCFLDIRSPGLGDTAMYLCATNRKNRGLGKTQYFGPGTRLLVL.

The chain joins TRBV7-6 to TRBJ1-5; 8 bases map to TRBD1. Unmatched junction bases numbered 13, after V lost 7 bases and J lost 2 bases. CDR3 length equals 17 residues. The germline V gene encodes CDR1 SGHVS and CDR2 FNYEAQ. CDR3 residues: CASIKGNRGGGNQPQHF. CDR3 DNA sequence: TGTGCCAGCATCAAGGGGAACAGGGGGGGGGGCAATCAGCCCCAGCATTTT.

This clonotype showed up many times. The V call is TRBV7-6, the J call TRBJ2-5, with 8 bases lining up with TRBD2. The CDR3 has 17 amino acids. V trimming: 1 base; J trimming: 1 base; junction bases outside the gene matches: 8. The germline gives CDR1 SGHVS, CDR2 FNYEAQ. Written as DNA, the CDR3 is TGTGCCAGCAGCTTAGTTCCACGGGGGGGCCTCCAAGAGACCCAGTACTTC. Protein sequence: CASSLVPRGGLQETQYF.

CDR3 sequence (DNA): TGTGCCAGCTCACCCGTAAGCGGGGGGATCTCCTACAATGAGCAGTACTTC. Amino acids: CASSPVSGGISYNEQYF. The rearrangement joins TRBV18 to TRBJ2-7, with 9 nucleotides matching TRBD2. Germline CDR1 reads KGHSH; CDR2 reads LQKENI. The CDR3 spans 17 residues. Germline trimming cut 3 bases from V and 7 bases from J; bases unmatched to any gene: 16.

This clonotype was recorded at least ten times. The chain employs TRBV29-1 and TRBJ2-1; D possibly matches TRBD1 or TRBD2 (5 bases each). This CDR3 is built from 13 residues. CDR1 SQVTM and CDR2 ANQGSEA come from the germline V gene. Trimming left V 1 base short and J 5 bases short, with 9 bases between. The CDR3 region has the DNA TGCAGCGTTGAAGCAGGGACGAACAATGAGCAGTTCTTC. This translates into CSVEAGTNNEQFF.

As to this clonotype: One base away lies a much larger clone, so this may be a sequencing read error. J is TRBJ2-1 and V is TRBV4-2, with 14 bases identical to TRBD2. V lost 4 bases and J lost 6; bases outside the gene matches: 5. The V gene's germline CDR1 is LGHNA and CDR2 YNFKEQ. CDR3 length equals 16 residues. The chain's CDR3 is CASSPDGTSGSNEQFF. The CDR3 DNA is TGTGCCAGCAGCCCAGACGGGACTAGCGGGAGCAATGAGCAGTTCTTC.

The CDR3 loop reads CASSQDTSGWNEQFF. In nucleotides, the CDR3 is TGTGCCAGCAGCCAAGACACTAGCGGGTGGAATGAGCAGTTCTTC. The rearrangement links TRBV4-2 to TRBJ2-1; TRBD2 matches at 9 bases. This CDR3 contains 15 residues. In germline, CDR1 is LGHNA, CDR2 YNFKEQ. After removal of 0 bases from V and 7 bases from J, the junction contained 4 bases not matched to a gene.

V is TRBV13 and J is TRBJ2-6; D is perhaps TRBD2 (5 bases). Germline assignment: CDR1 PRHDT and CDR2 FYEKMQ (reference sequence). The CDR3 has 17 residues. The ends were cut back, 5 bases at V and 0 bases at J, with 14 bases in the middle. The CDR3 DNA reads as TGTGCCAGCAGCCCCATAGACGGGGACTCTGGGGCCAACGTCCTGACTTTC. As protein: CASSPIDGDSGANVLTF.

For this clonotype: This may come from a read error, since a much larger clone is one base off. This sequence joins TRBV5-1 and TRBJ2-7, with TRBD2 as a possible D gene (5 bases). The CDR3 has 15 residues. V lost 0 bases and J 2 bases, leaving 12 bases between the germline ends. Germline V gene data show CDR1 as SGHRS and CDR2 as YFSETQ. The CDR3 coding sequence is TGCGCCAGCAGCTTGGCCCCACTAGTCGCCTACGAGCAGTACTTC. Amino acid sequence: CASSLAPLVAYEQYF.

This clonotype was detected only once. A much bigger clone sits one base away, suggesting this may be a read error. The chain joins TRBV20-1 to TRBJ2-5, with D possibly matching TRBD2 (5 bases). The tail of the sequence fits TRBJ2-1 better, so the J call may be wrong. Germline V lookup: CDR1 DFQATT, CDR2 SNEGSKA (reference sequence). The CDR3 spans 14 residues. Here the CDR3 DNA reads TGCAGTGCTAGAGGAGGGCCTACCCAAGAGACCCAGTTCTTC. Amino acid sequence: CSARGGPTQETQFF.

This sequence joins TRBV7-9 and TRBJ2-2; D might be TRBD2 (6 bases). The germline V gene encodes CDR1 SEHNR and CDR2 FQNEAQ (reference sequence). The CDR3 length is 15 residues. V dropped 4 bases and J dropped 5 bases, with 14 bases sitting between them. CDR3 amino acids: CASSSAPRETGELFF. As DNA, the CDR3 is TGTGCCAGCAGCTCGGCCCCCCGGGAGACCGGGGAGCTGTTTTTT. The full variable domain, completed using reference TRBV7-9 and TRBJ2-2, is DTGVSQNPRHKITKRGQNVTFRCDPISEHNRLYWYRQTLGQGPEFLTYFQNEAQLEKSRLLSDRFSAERPKGSFSTLEIQRTEQGDSAMYLCASSSAPRETGELFFGEGSRLTVL.

The chain carries TRBV29-1 and TRBJ1-1, with no clear D. Germline V lookup: CDR1 SQVTM, CDR2 ANQGSEA. This CDR3 is 11 amino acids long. Trimming pared 0 bases from V and 6 bases from J, leaving 5 bases between. CDR3 protein: CSVEDRAEAFF. The CDR3 DNA is TGCAGCGTTGAAGATAGGGCTGAAGCTTTCTTT.

This clonotype has at least ten counts. V is TRBV5-1 and J is TRBJ2-3, with D possibly matching TRBD2 (5 bases). V was shortened by 2 bases and J by 1 base, with 11 bases between the two germline ends. Germline lookup yields CDR1 SGHRS and CDR2 YFSETQ. The CDR3 runs 15 residues. The CDR3 protein is CASSLGAAGTDTQYF. DNA of the CDR3: TGCGCCAGCAGCTTAGGAGCGGCTGGCACAGATACGCAGTATTTT.

The chain has TRBV4-3 and TRBJ2-7; 10 positions agree with TRBD1. CDR1 is LGHNA and CDR2 is YSLEER in the germline V gene. This CDR3 contains 18 residues. Trimming cost V 4 bases and J 3 bases; bases outside gene matches: 15. CDR3 sequence: CASSPGVVGDRGIYEQYF. CDR3 nucleotide sequence: TGCGCCAGCAGCCCAGGGGTTGTTGGGGACAGGGGTATCTACGAGCAGTACTTC.

This clonotype was recorded many times. The chain combines TRBV29-1 with TRBJ2-1; TRBD2 matches at 7 bases. There are 14 residues in the CDR3. With 0 bases clipped from V and 7 bases from J, the junction kept 6 bases outside the gene matches. Looked up from germline, CDR1 is SQVTM and CDR2 is ANQGSEA. The CDR3 loop reads CSVEEGGRLNEQFF. In DNA, the CDR3 is TGCAGCGTTGAAGAGGGGGGGAGACTAAATGAGCAGTTCTTC.

The V call is TRBV12-3 or TRBV12-4, the J call TRBJ2-7, with D uncertain. There are 11 residues in the CDR3. Trimming removed 2 bases at V and 12 bases at J, with 11 bases between. The CDR3 sequence is CASSLKGRRYF. As DNA, the CDR3 is TGTGCCAGCAGTTTAAAGGGCAGGAGGTACTTC.

The rearrangement links TRBV7-9 to TRBJ2-5; the match to TRBD1 covers 9 bases. J lost 6 bases, V lost 5 bases, and 13 bases had no gene match. Germline lookup yields CDR1 SEHNR and CDR2 FQNEAQ (reference sequence). The CDR3 runs to 16 residues. The CDR3: CASSGRLGTGWKTQYF. CDR3 coding DNA: TGTGCCAGCAGCGGACGCCTCGGGACAGGGTGGAAGACCCAGTACTTC.

There are many counts of this clonotype. The V call is TRBV6-6, the J call TRBJ1-5; D is unclear. V lost 6 bases and J 0 bases, leaving 6 bases between the germline ends. CDR1 and CDR2 (germline): MNHNY, SVGAGI (reference sequence). The CDR3 is made up of 13 amino acids. CDR3 nucleotide sequence: TGTGCCAGCAGAGGCGATAGCAATCAGCCCCAGCATTTT. Amino acids: CASRGDSNQPQHF.